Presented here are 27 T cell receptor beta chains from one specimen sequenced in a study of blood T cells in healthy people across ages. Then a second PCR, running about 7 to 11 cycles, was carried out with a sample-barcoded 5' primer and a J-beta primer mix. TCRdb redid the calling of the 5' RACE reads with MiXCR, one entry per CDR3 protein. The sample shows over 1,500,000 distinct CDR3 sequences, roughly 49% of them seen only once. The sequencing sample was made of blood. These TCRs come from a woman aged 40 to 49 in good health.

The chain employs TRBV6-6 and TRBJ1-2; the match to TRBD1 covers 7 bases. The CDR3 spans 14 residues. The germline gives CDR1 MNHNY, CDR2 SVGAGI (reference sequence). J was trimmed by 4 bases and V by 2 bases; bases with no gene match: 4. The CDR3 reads CASSYEGAFYGYTF. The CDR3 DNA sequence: TGTGCCAGCAGTTACGAGGGGGCTTTCTATGGCTACACCTTC.

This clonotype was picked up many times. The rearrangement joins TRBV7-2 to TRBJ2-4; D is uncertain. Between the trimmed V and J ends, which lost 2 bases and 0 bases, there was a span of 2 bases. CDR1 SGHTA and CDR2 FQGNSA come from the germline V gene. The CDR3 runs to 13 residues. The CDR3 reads CASSLIAKNIQYF. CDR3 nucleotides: TGTGCCAGCAGCTTAATAGCCAAAAACATTCAGTACTTC.

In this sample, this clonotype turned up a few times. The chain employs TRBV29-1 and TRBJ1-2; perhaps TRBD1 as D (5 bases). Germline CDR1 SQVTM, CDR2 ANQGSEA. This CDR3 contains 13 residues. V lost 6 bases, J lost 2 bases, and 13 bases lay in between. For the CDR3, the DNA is TGCAGCGTGCGGGACCGCGGCAACTATGGCTACACCTTC. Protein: CSVRDRGNYGYTF.

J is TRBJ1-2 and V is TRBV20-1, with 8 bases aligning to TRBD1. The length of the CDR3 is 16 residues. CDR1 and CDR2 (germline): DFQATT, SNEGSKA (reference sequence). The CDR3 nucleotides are TGCAGCGCCCCGCCAGGGGGCGTAGGAGCTAACTATGGCTACACCTTC. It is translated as CSAPPGGVGANYGYTF.

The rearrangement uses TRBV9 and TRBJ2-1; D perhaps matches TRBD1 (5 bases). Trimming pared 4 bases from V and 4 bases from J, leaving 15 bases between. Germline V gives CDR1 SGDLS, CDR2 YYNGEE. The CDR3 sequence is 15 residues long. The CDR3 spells CASSLRWQGYNEQFF. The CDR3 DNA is TGTGCCAGCAGCTTACGTTGGCAGGGATACAATGAGCAGTTCTTC.

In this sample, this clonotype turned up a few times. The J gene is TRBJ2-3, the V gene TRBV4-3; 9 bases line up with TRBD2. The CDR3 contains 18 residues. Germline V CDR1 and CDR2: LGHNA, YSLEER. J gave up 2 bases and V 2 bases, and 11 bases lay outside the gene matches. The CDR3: CASSQRALPSGVTDTQYF. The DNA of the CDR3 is TGCGCCAGCAGCCAAAGGGCCCTTCCTAGCGGGGTCACAGATACGCAGTATTTT.

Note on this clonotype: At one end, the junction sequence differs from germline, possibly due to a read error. The DNA for the CDR3 is TGCGCTAGTGCCCGCCGTCGGAGAGATACGCAGTATTTT. Its protein is CASARRRRDTQYF. J is TRBJ2-3 and V is TRBV12-5; D remains ambiguous. The V gene's germline CDR1 is LGHNT and CDR2 FRNRAP. CDR3 size: 13 residues.

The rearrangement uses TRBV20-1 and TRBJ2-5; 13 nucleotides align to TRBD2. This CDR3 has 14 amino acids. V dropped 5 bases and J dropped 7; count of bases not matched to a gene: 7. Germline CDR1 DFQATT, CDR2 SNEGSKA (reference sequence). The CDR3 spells CSASGTSGAWTQYF. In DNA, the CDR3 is TGCAGTGCTTCCGGGACTAGCGGGGCGTGGACCCAGTACTTC.

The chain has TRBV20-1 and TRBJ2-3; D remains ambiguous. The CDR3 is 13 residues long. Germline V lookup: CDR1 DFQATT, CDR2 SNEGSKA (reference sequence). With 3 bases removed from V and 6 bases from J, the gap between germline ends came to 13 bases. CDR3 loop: CSASVGAGDTQYF. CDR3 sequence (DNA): TGCAGTGCTAGTGTGGGCGCTGGGGATACGCAGTATTTT.

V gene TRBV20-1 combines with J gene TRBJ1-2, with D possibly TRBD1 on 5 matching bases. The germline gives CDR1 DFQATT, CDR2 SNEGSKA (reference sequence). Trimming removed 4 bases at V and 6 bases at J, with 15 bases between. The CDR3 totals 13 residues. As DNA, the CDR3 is TGCAGTGCTAACAGCGGGACCGCCCATGGCTACACCTTC. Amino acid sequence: CSANSGTAHGYTF.

The CDR3, as DNA: TGTGCCAGCAGCTTAACGCGGGACCCCTCGAACACTGAAGCTTTCTTT. It is translated as CASSLTRDPSNTEAFF. The chain employs TRBV11-2 and TRBJ1-1; D might be TRBD1 (5 bases). V was pared by 2 bases and J by 1 base, with 14 bases between. The CDR3 extends over 16 amino acids. CDR1 is SGHAT and CDR2 is FQNNGV in the germline V gene.

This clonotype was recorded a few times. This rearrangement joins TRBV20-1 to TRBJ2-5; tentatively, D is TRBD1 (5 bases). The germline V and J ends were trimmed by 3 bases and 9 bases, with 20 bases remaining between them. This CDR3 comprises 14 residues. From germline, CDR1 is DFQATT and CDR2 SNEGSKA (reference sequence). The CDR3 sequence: CSASGGLAQGAQYF. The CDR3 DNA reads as TGCAGTGCTAGTGGTGGGCTGGCACAAGGGGCCCAGTACTTC.

DNA for the CDR3: TGCGCCAGCCTCCGGGCCCGAGTTGACTATGGCTACACCTTC. Translated, it gives CASLRARVDYGYTF. J is TRBJ1-2 and V is TRBV10-2, with D uncertain. Germline V gene lookup returns CDR1 WSHSY and CDR2 SAAADI. The CDR3 is made up of 14 amino acids. V was pared by 8 bases and J by 3 bases, with 16 bases between.

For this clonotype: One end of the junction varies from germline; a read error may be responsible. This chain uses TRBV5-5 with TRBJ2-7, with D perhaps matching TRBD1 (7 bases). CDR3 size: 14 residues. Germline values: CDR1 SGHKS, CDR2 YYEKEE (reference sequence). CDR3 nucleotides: TGTGCCGGCAGCTTAGCGGACAGGTCCTACGAGCAGTACTTC. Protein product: CAGSLADRSYEQYF.

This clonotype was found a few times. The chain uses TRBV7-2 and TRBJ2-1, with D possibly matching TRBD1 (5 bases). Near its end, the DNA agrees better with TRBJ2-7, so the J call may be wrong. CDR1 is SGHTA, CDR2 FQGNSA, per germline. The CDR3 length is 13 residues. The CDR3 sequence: CASSPQAGPEQYF. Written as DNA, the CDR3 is TGTGCCAGCAGCCCCCAAGCAGGGCCCGAGCAGTACTTC.

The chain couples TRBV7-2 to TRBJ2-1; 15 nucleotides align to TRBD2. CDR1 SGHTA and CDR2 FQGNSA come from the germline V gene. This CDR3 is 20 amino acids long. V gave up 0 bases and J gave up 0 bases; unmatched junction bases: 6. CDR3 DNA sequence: TGTGCCAGCAGCTTAGCAGTCCCGGGACTAGCGGGGGGCTCCTACAATGAGCAGTTCTTC. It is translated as CASSLAVPGLAGGSYNEQFF.

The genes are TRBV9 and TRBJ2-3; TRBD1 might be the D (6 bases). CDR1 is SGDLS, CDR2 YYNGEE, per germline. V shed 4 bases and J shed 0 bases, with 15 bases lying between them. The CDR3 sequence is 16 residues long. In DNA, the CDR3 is TGTGCCAGCAGCTCCCAGGGGCTCCCTAGCACAGATACGCAGTATTTT. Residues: CASSSQGLPSTDTQYF. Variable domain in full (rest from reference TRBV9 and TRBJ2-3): DSGVTQTPKHLITATGQRVTLRCSPRSGDLSVYWYQQSLDQGLQFLIQYYNGEERAKGNILERFSAQQFPDLHSELNLSSLELGDSALYFCASSSQGLPSTDTQYFGPGTRLTVL.

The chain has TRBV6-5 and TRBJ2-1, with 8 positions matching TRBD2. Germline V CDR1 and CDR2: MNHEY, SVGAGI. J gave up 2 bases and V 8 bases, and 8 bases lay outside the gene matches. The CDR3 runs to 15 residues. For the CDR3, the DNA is TGTGCCAGCCGACCTACGGGGGGGACCTACAATGAGCAGTTCTTC. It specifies CASRPTGGTYNEQFF.

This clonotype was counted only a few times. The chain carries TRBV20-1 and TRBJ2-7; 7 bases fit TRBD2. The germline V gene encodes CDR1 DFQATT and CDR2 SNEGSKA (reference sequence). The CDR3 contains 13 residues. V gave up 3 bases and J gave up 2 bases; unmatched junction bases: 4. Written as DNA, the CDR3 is TGCAGTGCTAGGCGGGGGACCCCCTACGAGCAGTACTTC. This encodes CSARRGTPYEQYF.

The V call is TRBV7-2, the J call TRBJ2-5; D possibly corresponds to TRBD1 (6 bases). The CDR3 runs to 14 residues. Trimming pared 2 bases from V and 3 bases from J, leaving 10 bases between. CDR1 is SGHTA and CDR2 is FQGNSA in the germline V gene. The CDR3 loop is CASSLRQDKETQYF. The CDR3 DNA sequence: TGTGCCAGCAGCTTACGACAGGACAAAGAGACCCAGTACTTC.

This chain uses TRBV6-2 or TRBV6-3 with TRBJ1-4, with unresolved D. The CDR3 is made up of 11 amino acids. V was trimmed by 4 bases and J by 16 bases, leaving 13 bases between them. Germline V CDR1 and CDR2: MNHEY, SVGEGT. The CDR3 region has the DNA TGTGCCAGCAGTTCCGGACGGGATCAGTTTTTT. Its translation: CASSSGRDQFF.

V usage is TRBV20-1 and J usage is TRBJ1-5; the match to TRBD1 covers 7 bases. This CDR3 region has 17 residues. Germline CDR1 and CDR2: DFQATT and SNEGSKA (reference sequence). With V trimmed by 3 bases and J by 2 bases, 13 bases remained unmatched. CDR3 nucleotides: TGCAGTGCTAGCCGCACCCCCGACAGGGCGGGCAATCAGCCCCAGCATTTT. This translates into CSASRTPDRAGNQPQHF.

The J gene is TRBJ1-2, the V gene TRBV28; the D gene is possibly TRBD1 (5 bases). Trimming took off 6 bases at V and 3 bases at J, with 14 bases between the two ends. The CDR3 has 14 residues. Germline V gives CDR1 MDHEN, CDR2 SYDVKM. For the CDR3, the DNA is TGTGCCAGCAGCCCCGGGGACGGGTACTATGGCTACACCTTC. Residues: CASSPGDGYYGYTF.

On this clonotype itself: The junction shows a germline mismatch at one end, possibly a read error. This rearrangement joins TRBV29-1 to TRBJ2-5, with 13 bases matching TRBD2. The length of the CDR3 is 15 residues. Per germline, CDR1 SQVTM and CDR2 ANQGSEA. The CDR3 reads CSVSGLAGFQETQCF. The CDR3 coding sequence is TGCAGCGTTTCGGGACTAGCGGGGTTCCAAGAGACCCAGTGCTTC.

The CDR3 loop is CASRKGFSGEQFF. The CDR3 DNA follows: TGTGCCAGCAGAAAGGGGTTTTCTGGTGAGCAGTTCTTC. This chain uses TRBV6-5 with TRBJ2-1, with D possibly TRBD1 on 5 matching bases. The CDR3 is made up of 13 amino acids. The germline CDR1 and CDR2 sequences are MNHEY and SVGAGI. Trimming pared 6 bases from V and 9 bases from J, leaving 15 bases between.

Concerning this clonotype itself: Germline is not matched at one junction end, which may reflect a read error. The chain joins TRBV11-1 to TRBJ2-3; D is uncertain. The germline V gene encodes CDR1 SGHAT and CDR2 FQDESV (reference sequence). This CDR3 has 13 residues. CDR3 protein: CASVGHSTDTLYF. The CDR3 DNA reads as TGTGCCAGCGTTGGTCATAGCACAGATACGCTGTATTTT.

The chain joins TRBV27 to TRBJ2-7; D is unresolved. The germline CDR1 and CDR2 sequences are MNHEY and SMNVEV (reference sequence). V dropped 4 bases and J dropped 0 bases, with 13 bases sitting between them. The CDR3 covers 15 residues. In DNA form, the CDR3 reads TGTGCCAGCAGTTGGGTCATGGGGTCCTCCTACGAGCAGTACTTC. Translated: CASSWVMGSSYEQYF.